Following are 30 T cell receptor beta chains from one sample sequenced in a study of blood T cell repertoires in COVID-19. Data came from immunoSEQ multiplex PCR; TCRdb stores just in-frame clones and leaves some out. The sample lists more than 300,000 clones, more than 90% occurring once. Source material: PBMCs or T cells enriched from blood (not recorded which). Receptors were obtained from a woman aged 30 to 39 who had recovered from COVID-19.

The chain links TRBV4-2 to TRBJ1-1; D gene ambiguous. The CDR3 runs to 13 residues. The ends were cut back, 0 bases at V and 7 bases at J, with 9 bases in the middle. Germline loops: CDR1 LGHNA, CDR2 YNFKEQ. Here the CDR3 reads CASSQDVAVEAFF. The CDR3 region has the DNA TGTGCCAGCAGCCAAGATGTGGCAGTTGAAGCTTTCTTT.

The rearrangement joins TRBV27 to TRBJ2-7, with 12 bases matching TRBD1. The V gene's germline CDR1 is MNHEY and CDR2 SMNVEV (reference sequence). This CDR3 region has 14 residues. Trimming took 5 bases from V and 5 from J; bases not matched to a gene: 4. The CDR3 DNA follows: TGTGCCAGCAGTCTAGGGACAGGGGGCCACGAGCAGTACTTC. Residues: CASSLGTGGHEQYF.

The rearrangement links TRBV28 to TRBJ1-2; 12 bases match TRBD1. The CDR3 has 16 residues. The V and J ends lost 4 bases and 5 bases, in that order; junction bases with no gene match: 8. Germline V gives CDR1 MDHEN, CDR2 SYDVKM. The CDR3 coding sequence is TGTGCCAGCAGTTCCGCGGGACAGGGGGCGCGGTATGGCTACACCTTC. It specifies CASSSAGQGARYGYTF.

This chain uses TRBV7-2 with TRBJ1-4, with TRBD1 as a possible D gene (5 bases). The V gene's germline CDR1 is SGHTA and CDR2 FQGNSA. CDR3 length: 13 residues. V was shortened by 3 bases and J by 8 bases, with 10 bases between the two germline ends. In DNA, the CDR3 is TGTGCCAGCAGCTTGTGGGCAGGGGAAAAACTGTTTTTT. Protein product: CASSLWAGEKLFF.

The rearrangement joins TRBV12-3 or TRBV12-4 to TRBJ2-4, with TRBD1 as a possible D gene (6 bases). The CDR3 has 12 residues. Trimming removed 6 bases from V and 6 bases from J, with 9 bases in between. CDR3 amino acids: CASRGHVNIQYF. CDR3 nucleotide sequence: TGTGCCAGCAGGGGACATGTAAACATTCAGTACTTC.

This clone turned up a few times. The V call is TRBV23-1, the J call TRBJ1-5, with D possibly matching TRBD1 (6 bases). TRBV23-1 falls under the ORF class, with uncertain function. The CDR3 totals 15 residues. The V gene lost 0 bases and the J gene lost 4 bases, with 10 bases spanning the gap. The CDR3 reads CASSQSLQGNQPQHF. The DNA for the CDR3 is TGCGCCAGCAGTCAATCACTACAGGGTAATCAGCCCCAGCATTTT.

The gene calls are TRBV4-1 and TRBJ2-3; TRBD1 might be the D (5 bases). Germline V CDR1 and CDR2: MGHRA, YSYEKL. V was pared by 4 bases and J by 4 bases, with 21 bases between. The CDR3 spans 17 residues. The CDR3 sequence: CASSLSNIGAFSDTQYF. The CDR3 nucleotides read TGCGCCAGCAGCCTGTCGAATATAGGGGCCTTTTCAGATACGCAGTATTTT.

The V and J genes are TRBV20-1 and TRBJ2-5; perhaps TRBD1 as D (6 bases). There are 14 residues in the CDR3. From germline, CDR1 is DFQATT and CDR2 SNEGSKA (reference sequence). The ends were cut back, 3 bases at V and 4 bases at J, with 15 bases in the middle. The CDR3 nucleotides read TGCAGTGCTAGTCGGGAACAGGGTAGAGAGACCCAGTACTTC. Residues: CSASREQGRETQYF.

The rearrangement joins TRBV19 to TRBJ2-6; D possibly corresponds to TRBD1 (5 bases). The V end lost 6 bases, the J end lost 0 bases, and 15 bases lay between the germline ends. Germline assignment: CDR1 LNHDA and CDR2 SQIVND (reference sequence). The CDR3 totals 17 residues. The CDR3 DNA sequence: TGTGCCAGTAGAGCAGGGCAGCTGTACTCTGGGGCCAACGTCCTGACTTTC. This sequence encodes CASRAGQLYSGANVLTF.

In this sample, this clone turned up once. J is TRBJ2-3 and V is TRBV6-1; TRBD2 matches at 9 bases. This CDR3 is 18 amino acids long. Unmatched junction bases numbered 11, after V lost 4 bases and J lost 0 bases. The V gene's germline CDR1 is MNHNS and CDR2 SASEGT. The CDR3 nucleotides are TGTGCCAGCAGTGTGGGTCGCAGCGGGGGGACTAGCACAGATACGCAGTATTTT. Translating gives CASSVGRSGGTSTDTQYF.

The chain recombines TRBV18 with TRBJ2-1, with a weak D call TRBD2 (6 bases). The V gene's germline CDR1 is KGHSH and CDR2 LQKENI. V lost 4 bases to trimming and J lost 6 bases, with 16 bases between them. This CDR3 spans 15 amino acids. CDR3 nucleotide sequence: TGTGCCAGCTCACTCACGCGGGGACGGTTCAATGAGCAGTTCTTC. This encodes CASSLTRGRFNEQFF.

This chain links TRBV24-1 with TRBJ1-1; D not resolved. V lost 1 base, J lost 1 base, and 3 bases lay in between. CDR1 KGHDR and CDR2 SFDVKD come from the germline V gene. The CDR3 has 13 residues. CDR3 region: CATSDFGNTEAFF. The CDR3 bases are TGTGCCACCAGTGATTTCGGGAACACTGAAGCTTTCTTT.

The chain combines TRBV28 with TRBJ2-1; 11 positions agree with TRBD2. The CDR3 covers 16 residues. The V and J ends lost 3 bases and 9 bases, in that order; junction bases with no gene match: 10. Germline V CDR1 and CDR2: MDHEN, SYDVKM. In DNA form, the CDR3 reads TGTGCCAGCAGTTTCGTAACTAGCGGGAGTTTTGGTGAGCAGTTCTTC. Protein sequence: CASSFVTSGSFGEQFF.

The table lists this clone with a few counts. The V call is TRBV5-8, the J call TRBJ1-5; TRBD1 agrees at 8 bases. From germline, CDR1 is SGHTS and CDR2 YDEGEE. This CDR3 spans 15 amino acids. J lost 4 bases, V lost 0 bases, and 3 bases had no gene match. The CDR3 DNA sequence: TGTGCCAGCAGCTTGGCAGGGGGCTGGAATCAGCCCCAGCATTTT. Amino acid sequence: CASSLAGGWNQPQHF.

The chain couples TRBV28 to TRBJ1-5; 10 nucleotides match TRBD1. Losses at the gene ends were 6 bases for V and 0 bases for J; bases not matched to a gene: 8. CDR1 and CDR2 from the germline V gene are MDHEN and SYDVKM. The CDR3 has 17 residues. This chain's CDR3 is CASRPDRGRGSNQPQHF. The CDR3 DNA reads TGTGCCAGCAGACCTGACAGGGGGCGTGGTAGCAATCAGCCCCAGCATTTT.

The table lists this clone with a count of one. The V call is TRBV7-3, the J call TRBJ2-3, with TRBD2 as a possible D gene (6 bases). The CDR3 contains 17 residues. In germline, CDR1 is SGHTA, CDR2 FQGTGA. Trimming took 5 bases from V and 3 from J, leaving 21 bases between them. CDR3 in amino acids: CASSPTSTAGTTDTQYF. CDR3 DNA: TGTGCCAGCAGCCCAACAAGCACGGCGGGGACGACAGATACGCAGTATTTT.

The sample holds one count of this clone. The chain combines TRBV5-1 with TRBJ2-4; 15 bases match TRBD2. J gave up 8 bases and V 3 bases, and 9 bases lay outside the gene matches. There are 17 residues in the CDR3. Germline V lookup: CDR1 SGHRS, CDR2 YFSETQ. The chain's CDR3 is CASSSGTSGGFRDIQYF. The CDR3 DNA reads as TGCGCCAGCAGCTCCGGGACTAGCGGGGGGTTTAGGGACATTCAGTACTTC.

The chain links TRBV27 to TRBJ1-1; D is undetermined. V dropped 3 bases and J dropped 6 bases, with 5 bases sitting between them. Per the germline V gene, CDR1 is MNHEY and CDR2 is SMNVEV (reference sequence). This CDR3 comprises 11 residues. CDR3 nucleotides: TGTGCCAGCAGTTTGGGCGCTGAAGCTTTCTTT. It codes for CASSLGAEAFF.

Only one count was recorded for this clone. The chain joins TRBV19 to TRBJ1-6, with TRBD1 matching 10 bases. The trim removed 3 bases at V and 9 bases at J, leaving 5 bases unmatched. Germline values: CDR1 LNHDA, CDR2 SQIVND (reference sequence). CDR3 length equals 15 residues. This chain's CDR3 is CASSIMGQGLSPLHF. In DNA, the CDR3 is TGTGCCAGTAGTATTATGGGACAGGGGCTTTCACCCCTCCACTTT.

This clone appeared once. The chain recombines TRBV4-1 with TRBJ2-1; D is perhaps TRBD2 (6 bases). This CDR3 contains 14 residues. Germline assignment: CDR1 MGHRA and CDR2 YSYEKL. Trimming left V 3 bases short and J 7 bases short, with 13 bases between. The CDR3 sequence is CASSQVGGTNEQFF. As DNA, the CDR3 is TGCGCCAGCAGCCAGGTTGGCGGGACTAATGAGCAGTTCTTC.

This chain uses TRBV6-5 with TRBJ1-2; perhaps TRBD1 as D (5 bases). The CDR3 length is 14 residues. V lost 6 bases to trimming and J lost 5 bases, with 16 bases between them. Germline V gene sequence: CDR1 MNHEY, CDR2 SVGAGI. The CDR3 protein is CASSLYSGRYGYTF. CDR3 bases: TGTGCCAGCAGCCTGTACTCAGGGAGGTATGGCTACACCTTC.

The V call is TRBV30, the J call TRBJ1-2; TRBD1 aligns across 7 bases. This CDR3 region has 13 residues. Germline V gene lookup returns CDR1 GTSNPN and CDR2 SVGIG (reference sequence). The trim removed 3 bases at V and 1 base at J, leaving 2 bases unmatched. The CDR3 coding sequence is TGTGCCTGGAGGGACAGGCGTAACTATGGCTACACCTTC. Protein: CAWRDRRNYGYTF.

The J gene is TRBJ1-2, the V gene TRBV5-6, with 7 nucleotides matching TRBD1. Germline loops: CDR1 SGHDT, CDR2 YYEEEE. CDR3 length: 13 amino acids. Losses at the gene ends were 0 bases for V and 8 bases for J; bases not matched to a gene: 4. Here the CDR3 DNA reads TGTGCCAGCAGCTTGGACAGGGGCTACGGCTACACCTTC. Amino acids: CASSLDRGYGYTF.

V is TRBV4-3 and J is TRBJ2-3, with a possible D match to TRBD2 (6 bases). V dropped 4 bases and J dropped 5 bases, with 19 bases sitting between them. CDR3 length equals 16 residues. Germline V gives CDR1 LGHNA, CDR2 YSLEER. The CDR3 DNA reads as TGCGCCAGCAGCCCCGTAGGTTCGGGGGTAAAAGATACGCAGTATTTT. Translated, it gives CASSPVGSGVKDTQYF.

The chain is built from TRBV7-9 and TRBJ2-5; TRBD1 matches at 9 bases. The CDR3 consists of 16 residues. In germline, CDR1 is SEHNR, CDR2 FQNEAQ (reference sequence). Trimming at V came to 4 bases and at J to 4 bases, leaving 10 bases not matched to a gene. CDR3 bases: TGTGCCAGCAGCTGGGACAGGGACGGGAGTAGAGAGACCCAGTACTTC. Protein sequence: CASSWDRDGSRETQYF.

The V gene is TRBV27, the J gene TRBJ2-7; TRBD1 matches at 10 bases. The CDR3 runs to 15 residues. V was clipped by 3 bases and J by 3 bases; unmatched bases: 5. Germline V gene lookup returns CDR1 MNHEY and CDR2 SMNVEV (reference sequence). The CDR3 is CASSLGQGKGYEQYF. The CDR3 region has the DNA TGTGCCAGCAGTTTGGGACAGGGGAAGGGCTACGAGCAGTACTTC.

The rearrangement links TRBV4-2 to TRBJ2-1; 10 nucleotides align to TRBD2. This CDR3 contains 17 residues. The trim removed 3 bases at V and 7 bases at J, leaving 12 bases unmatched. Germline V gene sequence: CDR1 LGHNA, CDR2 YNFKEQ. The CDR3 region has the DNA TGTGCCAGCAGCCACGAGCGGGAGGGCCTTAGGTTAAATGAGCAGTTCTTC. It codes for CASSHEREGLRLNEQFF.

This chain links TRBV20-1 with TRBJ1-2; 8 bases fit TRBD1. This CDR3 is 11 amino acids long. Germline loops: CDR1 DFQATT, CDR2 SNEGSKA (reference sequence). The CDR3 loop is CSITGGYGYTF. The CDR3 DNA is TGCTCCATAACAGGGGGCTATGGCTACACCTTC.

Note on this clone: The same CDR3 is also encoded by other DNA sequences in this sample. The rearrangement joins TRBV24-1 to TRBJ2-7; D unclear. V lost 3 bases and J lost 0, with 5 bases in between. This CDR3 comprises 13 residues. In germline, CDR1 is KGHDR, CDR2 SFDVKD. Here the CDR3 DNA reads TGTGCCACCAGTGATCCTCTCTCCTACGAGCAGTACTTC. Its protein product is CATSDPLSYEQYF.

The J gene is TRBJ2-2, the V gene TRBV14; D is unclear. Trimming left V 2 bases short and J 1 base short, with 5 bases between. The CDR3 totals 14 residues. CDR1 and CDR2 from the germline V gene are SGHDN and FVKESK. Here the CDR3 reads CASSQLLNTGELFF. CDR3 DNA: TGTGCCAGCAGCCAACTCCTGAACACCGGGGAGCTGTTTTTT.